Listed here are 26 T cell receptor beta chains from one sample, sequenced in a study of beta chain features in type 1 diabetes. Study-level points and caveats: Across all four CD4+ subsets, people with type 1 diabetes showed modestly shorter TCRB CDR3s.

No antigen is known for these receptors. Expressed TCRB transcripts got sequenced, as all isolated RNA was reverse transcribed. The repertoire was sequenced with immunoSEQ multiplex PCR; TCRdb's copy has only in-frame clones and lacks some. The table includes over 200,000 clones, approximately 11% detected once. What was sequenced was naive CD4+ T cells from blood. The origin of the receptors is a man aged 25 to 40 with type 1 diabetes.

This clone has more than one count but fewer than ten. The chain employs TRBV7-2 and TRBJ2-1, with TRBD2 identical over 12 bases. The V gene's germline CDR1 is SGHTA and CDR2 FQGNSA. This CDR3 has 17 residues. J gave up 7 bases and V 0 bases, and 7 bases lay outside the gene matches. This chain's CDR3 is CASSLATSGGSGNEQFF. In nucleotides, the CDR3 is TGTGCCAGCAGCTTAGCTACTAGCGGGGGGTCAGGGAATGAGCAGTTCTTC.

The chain links TRBV19 to TRBJ1-2, with D perhaps matching TRBD1 (5 bases). CDR1 is LNHDA and CDR2 is SQIVND in the germline V gene (reference sequence). This CDR3 region has 14 residues. Trimming cost V 2 bases and J 3 bases, with 10 bases left between them. This chain's CDR3 is CASSITGGDYGYTF. In nucleotides, the CDR3 is TGTGCCAGTAGTATAACGGGGGGAGACTATGGCTACACCTTC. The full variable domain, rest sourced from reference TRBV19 and TRBJ1-2, is DGGITQSPKYLFRKEGQNVTLSCEQNLNHDAMYWYRQDPGQGLRLIYYSQIVNDFQKGDIAEGYSVSREKKESFPLTVTSAQKNPTAFYLCASSITGGDYGYTFGSGTRLTVV.

The rearrangement uses TRBV2 and TRBJ2-7; no clear D. The germline gives CDR1 SNHLY, CDR2 FYNNEI. V was cut by 6 bases and J by 5 bases, with 11 bases left in between. The CDR3 loop spans 12 amino acids. DNA for the CDR3: TGTGCCAGCAGCGCTTTGAGGAACGAGCAGTACTTC. It is translated as CASSALRNEQYF.

The gene calls are TRBV27 and TRBJ2-2; weak D call: TRBD2 (5 bases). V lost 3 bases and J lost 0, with 11 bases in between. The CDR3 totals 16 residues. Germline V gene sequence: CDR1 MNHEY, CDR2 SMNVEV (reference sequence). The CDR3 is CASSFLPGSNTGELFF. The CDR3 DNA follows: TGTGCCAGCAGTTTCCTTCCGGGGTCGAACACCGGGGAGCTGTTTTTT.

This clone has just a few counts. V gene TRBV4-2 combines with J gene TRBJ2-5; D is perhaps TRBD2 (6 bases). The CDR3 length is 15 residues. CDR1 and CDR2 (germline): LGHNA, YNFKEQ. V lost 3 bases, J lost 4 bases, and 15 bases lay in between. For the CDR3, the DNA is TGTGCCAGCAGCCATAGTGGGGGGTCTGGAGAGACCCAGTACTTC. Its translation: CASSHSGGSGETQYF.

The chain uses TRBV9 and TRBJ2-5; 9 positions match TRBD2. The CDR3 is 15 residues long. V dropped 3 bases and J dropped 2; count of bases not matched to a gene: 5. The germline V gene has CDR1 SGDLS and CDR2 YYNGEE. The DNA for the CDR3 is TGTGCCAGCAGCGATAGCGGGGGAGTTCAAGAGACCCAGTACTTC. Its protein product is CASSDSGGVQETQYF.

The chain carries TRBV4-3 and TRBJ2-2; D is possibly TRBD2 (5 bases). Germline loops: CDR1 LGHNA, CDR2 YSLEER. The ends were cut back, 4 bases at V and 4 bases at J, with 13 bases in the middle. This CDR3 contains 15 residues. The CDR3 loop is CASSLGGPGTGELFF. CDR3 DNA sequence: TGCGCCAGCAGCCTAGGAGGCCCGGGCACCGGGGAGCTGTTTTTT.

This clone was detected a few times. The chain recombines TRBV28 with TRBJ2-7; D may be TRBD1 (6 bases). The CDR3 sequence is 13 residues long. Per germline, CDR1 MDHEN and CDR2 SYDVKM. Trimming shortened V by 2 bases and J by 6 bases, and 11 bases separated the two germline ends. The CDR3 spells CASSLNRDGEQYF. The CDR3 bases are TGTGCCAGCAGTTTAAACAGGGATGGCGAGCAGTACTTC.

The J gene is TRBJ1-4, the V gene TRBV19, with 8 bases identical to TRBD1. CDR1 is LNHDA and CDR2 is SQIVND in the germline V gene (reference sequence). This CDR3 is built from 15 residues. J was trimmed by 8 bases and V by 3 bases; bases with no gene match: 8. The CDR3 DNA follows: TGTGCCAGTAGTATGTCCGGGACAGGCTACGAAAAACTGTTTTTT. As protein: CASSMSGTGYEKLFF.

The chain joins TRBV11-2 to TRBJ2-7, with 7 bases that match TRBD2. The V and J ends lost 4 bases and 7 bases, in that order; junction bases with no gene match: 16. The CDR3 contains 16 residues. From germline, CDR1 is SGHAT and CDR2 FQNNGV. The CDR3 loop is CASSSVGRGSLREQYF. CDR3 in DNA: TGTGCCAGCAGCTCGGTGGGGAGGGGCAGTCTGCGAGAGCAGTACTTC.

This clone was counted a few times. The rearrangement links TRBV4-2 to TRBJ1-1, with 7 bases fitting TRBD1. This CDR3 is 16 amino acids long. J gave up 6 bases and V 0 bases, and 10 bases lay outside the gene matches. The germline V gene encodes CDR1 LGHNA and CDR2 YNFKEQ. CDR3 loop: CASSQDWRGRRPEAFF. In nucleotides, the CDR3 is TGTGCCAGCAGCCAAGATTGGAGGGGGCGGCGGCCTGAAGCTTTCTTT.

A few counts support this clone. The V and J genes are TRBV9 and TRBJ1-2; D is unresolved. The germline gives CDR1 SGDLS, CDR2 YYNGEE. The germline V and J ends were trimmed by 0 bases and 8 bases, with 20 bases remaining between them. This CDR3 spans 16 amino acids. CDR3 nucleotides: TGTGCCAGCAGCGTAGCTGGAACCCGGTCTATGCGGGGCTACACCTTC. Protein sequence: CASSVAGTRSMRGYTF.

This clone was seen only a few times. The chain employs TRBV11-3 and TRBJ2-3, with TRBD2 matching over 10 bases. Germline trimming cut 5 bases from V and 3 bases from J; bases unmatched to any gene: 5. The CDR3 is made up of 15 amino acids. CDR1 is SGHNT and CDR2 is YENEEA in the germline V gene. CDR3 DNA sequence: TGTGCCAGCAGCCCCACTAGCGGGGTTACAGATACGCAGTATTTT. Its translation: CASSPTSGVTDTQYF.

V is TRBV7-9 and J is TRBJ2-7, with TRBD2 matching 13 bases. CDR1 and CDR2 (germline): SEHNR, FQNEAQ (reference sequence). Trimming took 5 bases from V and 5 from J; bases not matched to a gene: 6. This CDR3 contains 15 residues. The CDR3 here is CASSQNGLAGDEQYF. The CDR3 coding sequence is TGTGCCAGCAGCCAGAATGGACTAGCGGGGGACGAGCAGTACTTC.

This chain links TRBV9 with TRBJ2-3; 10 bases are a match to TRBD1. The germline CDR1 and CDR2 sequences are SGDLS and YYNGEE. The CDR3 is made up of 15 amino acids. V dropped 5 bases and J dropped 3; count of bases not matched to a gene: 6. The CDR3 DNA is TGTGCCAGCAGTATCGGGACAGGGGTGACAGATACGCAGTATTTT. Residues: CASSIGTGVTDTQYF. The complete variable domain, with remaining parts taken from reference TRBV9 and TRBJ2-3, reads DSGVTQTPKHLITATGQRVTLRCSPRSGDLSVYWYQQSLDQGLQFLIQYYNGEERAKGNILERFSAQQFPDLHSELNLSSLELGDSALYFCASSIGTGVTDTQYFGPGTRLTVL.

The V call is TRBV7-2, the J call TRBJ2-2, with TRBD2 matching 9 bases. The CDR3 runs to 15 residues. Germline CDR1 is SGHTA and CDR2 is FQGNSA. The V and J ends lost 7 bases and 6 bases, in that order; junction bases with no gene match: 9. The CDR3 loop is CASTLAGPAAGELFF. The CDR3 nucleotides read TGTGCCAGCACCCTAGCGGGGCCCGCCGCCGGGGAGCTGTTTTTT.

This clone was counted between two and nine times. V usage is TRBV10-3 and J usage is TRBJ2-5; 8 positions match TRBD2. Germline values: CDR1 ENHRY, CDR2 SYGVKD. J lost 5 bases, V lost 6 bases, and 5 bases had no gene match. The CDR3 loop spans 13 amino acids. The CDR3, as DNA: TGTGCCATCAGGAGGACGGGAGGGGAGACCCAGTACTTC. The encoded protein is CAIRRTGGETQYF.

The rearrangement joins TRBV11-2 to TRBJ1-1, with 9 bases fitting TRBD1. Germline V gene sequence: CDR1 SGHAT, CDR2 FQNNGV. This CDR3 region has 15 residues. Germline trimming cut 3 bases from V and 4 bases from J; bases unmatched to any gene: 6. CDR3 sequence: CASSLRTGVGTEAFF. The CDR3 coding sequence is TGTGCCAGCAGCTTGAGGACAGGGGTCGGCACTGAAGCTTTCTTT.

The chain recombines TRBV2 with TRBJ1-5; the D gene is possibly TRBD1 (5 bases). CDR3 length equals 14 residues. Germline values: CDR1 SNHLY, CDR2 FYNNEI. The V gene lost 4 bases and the J gene lost 1 base, with 8 bases spanning the gap. DNA of the CDR3: TGTGCCAGCAGTGGACAGTGGAGCAATCAGCCCCAGCATTTT. Encoded protein: CASSGQWSNQPQHF.

The chain carries TRBV7-6 and TRBJ2-3, with 10 bases identical to TRBD2. V dropped 10 bases and J dropped 2; count of bases not matched to a gene: 3. Per the germline V gene, CDR1 is SGHVS and CDR2 is FNYEAQ. This CDR3 spans 13 amino acids. In nucleotides, the CDR3 is TGTGCCATTAGCGGGGGGCCCACAGATACGCAGTATTTT. It codes for CAISGGPTDTQYF.

This clone was detected a few times. The rearrangement links TRBV6-5 to TRBJ2-3, with D perhaps matching TRBD2 (5 bases). Trimming left V 2 bases short and J 2 bases short, with 11 bases between. The CDR3 covers 15 residues. Looked up from germline, CDR1 is MNHEY and CDR2 is SVGAGI. The CDR3 sequence is CASSYEGSFTDTQYF. The CDR3, as DNA: TGTGCCAGCAGTTACGAGGGATCTTTCACAGATACGCAGTATTTT.

The chain recombines TRBV27 with TRBJ2-5, with 7 bases identical to TRBD2. This CDR3 has 12 amino acids. V was clipped by 7 bases and J by 5 bases; unmatched bases: 4. Germline loops: CDR1 MNHEY, CDR2 SMNVEV (reference sequence). The CDR3 DNA reads TGTGCCAGCACCGAGCGGGGCGAGACCCAGTACTTC. Amino acids: CASTERGETQYF.

The chain carries TRBV19 and TRBJ2-3, with 12 bases matching TRBD2. Germline lookup yields CDR1 LNHDA and CDR2 SQIVND (reference sequence). The CDR3 is 16 amino acids. The J segment lost 6 bases and the V segment lost 2 bases, leaving 6 bases of the junction unmatched. In DNA form, the CDR3 reads TGTGCCAGTAGTATAACGGGACTAGCGGGTCCGGATACGCAGTATTTT. It encodes CASSITGLAGPDTQYF.

The CDR3 region has the DNA TGTGCCAGCAGCGGATTAGCGATCTCTGGAAACACCATATATTTT. As protein: CASSGLAISGNTIYF. The chain is built from TRBV2 and TRBJ1-3; no clear D. Trimming stripped 6 bases from V and 0 bases from J, with 12 bases between. Looked up from germline, CDR1 is SNHLY and CDR2 is FYNNEI. CDR3 length equals 15 residues. The full variable domain, its missing parts supplied by reference TRBV2 and TRBJ1-3, is EPEVTQTPSHQVTQMGQEVILRCVPISNHLYFYWYRQILGQKVEFLVSFYNNEISEKSEIFDDQFSVERPDGSNFTLKIRSTKLEDSAMYFCASSGLAISGNTIYFGEGSWLTVV.

This clone has just a few counts. This chain uses TRBV28 with TRBJ2-7; D is unresolved. The CDR3 runs 11 residues. The germline V gene encodes CDR1 MDHEN and CDR2 SYDVKM. V lost 5 bases, J lost 2 bases, and 4 bases lay in between. CDR3: CASSHPYEQYF. DNA for the CDR3: TGTGCCAGCAGTCATCCCTACGAGCAGTACTTC.

CDR3 in amino acids: CASSYFLDTQYF. In DNA, the CDR3 is TGTGCCAGCAGCTATTTCTTAGATACGCAGTATTTT. This chain links TRBV5-5 with TRBJ2-3; D uncertain. The germline CDR1 and CDR2 sequences are SGHKS and YYEKEE (reference sequence). Trimming removed 3 bases from V and 5 bases from J, with 7 bases in between. The CDR3 loop spans 12 amino acids.